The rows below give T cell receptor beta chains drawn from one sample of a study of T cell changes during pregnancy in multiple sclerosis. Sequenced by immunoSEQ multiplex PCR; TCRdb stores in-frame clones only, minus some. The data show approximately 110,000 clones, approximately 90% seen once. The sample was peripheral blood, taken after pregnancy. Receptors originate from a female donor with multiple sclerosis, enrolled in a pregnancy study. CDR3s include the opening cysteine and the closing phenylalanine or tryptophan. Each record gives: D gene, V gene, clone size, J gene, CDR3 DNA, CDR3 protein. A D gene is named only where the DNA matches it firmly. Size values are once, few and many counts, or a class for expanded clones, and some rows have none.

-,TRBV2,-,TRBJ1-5,TGTGCCAGCAGGGAGAATCAGCCCCAGCATTTT,CASRENQPQHF
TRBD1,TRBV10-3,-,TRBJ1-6,TGTGCCATCAGTGGGCCGGGACAGGGCACCCACTCCTATAATTCACCCCTCCACTTT,CAISGPGQGTHSYNSPLHF
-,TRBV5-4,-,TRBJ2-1,TGTGCCAGCAGCAAGCCCAGGGGCTCCTACAATGAGCAGTTCTTC,CASSKPRGSYNEQFF
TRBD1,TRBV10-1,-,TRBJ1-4,TGCGCCAGCAGTGATTCGGGGGACAGAAGTGAAAAACTGTTTTTT,CASSDSGDRSEKLFF
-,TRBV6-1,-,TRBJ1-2,TGTGCCAGCAGTGTTCGGGTTGGTAGCTATGGCTACACCTTC,CASSVRVGSYGYTF
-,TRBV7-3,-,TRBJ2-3,TGTGCCAGCAGCTCGGACAGAAGGTCAGATACGCAGTATTTT,CASSSDRRSDTQYF
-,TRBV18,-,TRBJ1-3,TGTGCCAGCTCACCACCTTCAGGACGCAGGGACACCATATATTTT,CASSPPSGRRDTIYF
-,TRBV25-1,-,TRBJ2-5,TGTGCCAGCGGAAACCCAAGACAGTCCCAAGAGACCCAGTACTTC,CASGNPRQSQETQYF
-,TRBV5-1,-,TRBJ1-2,TGCGCCAGCAGCTTGGAAGCCTCGGGGGGCTACACCTTC,CASSLEASGGYTF
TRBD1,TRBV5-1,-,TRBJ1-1,TGCGCCAGCAGCCTCAGGGGGCTTGGTACTGAAGCTTTCTTT,CASSLRGLGTEAFF
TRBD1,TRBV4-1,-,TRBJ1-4,TGCGCCAGCAGCCAAGATCCTGGACAGGGGAATGAAAAACTGTTTTTT,CASSQDPGQGNEKLFF
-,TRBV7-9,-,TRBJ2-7,TGTGCCAGCAGCTTAGCCGGCGCCCCACGGGACGAGCAGTACTTC,CASSLAGAPRDEQYF
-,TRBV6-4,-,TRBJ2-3,TGTGCCAGCAGTGACTCTACTGTCGGGGGAGCAGATACGCAGTATTTT,CASSDSTVGGADTQYF
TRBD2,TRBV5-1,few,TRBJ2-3,TGCGCCAGCAGATCCTCAGCGGGGGGGCCGGCCGATACGCAGTATTTT,CASRSSAGGPADTQYF
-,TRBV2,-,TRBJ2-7,TGTGCCAGCGCTGGGCCAGGGAGGTACGAGCAGTACTTC,CASAGPGRYEQYF
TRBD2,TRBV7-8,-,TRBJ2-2,TGTGCCAGCAGCCCCTTGGGACTAGCGGGGGGGCCCCCCGGGGAGCTGTTTTTT,CASSPLGLAGGPPGELFF
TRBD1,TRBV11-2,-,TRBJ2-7,TGTGCCAGCAGCTTAGTCAGCCAGGGGGCGTACGAGCAGTACTTC,CASSLVSQGAYEQYF
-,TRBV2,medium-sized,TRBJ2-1,TGTGCCAGCAGCAAGACTGGGGTCGAAGCGGTCTTC,CASSKTGVEAVF
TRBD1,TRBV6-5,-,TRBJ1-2,TGTGCCAGCAGCGGCGGGACAGGGGCCCATGGCTACACCTTC,CASSGGTGAHGYTF
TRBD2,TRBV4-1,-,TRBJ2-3,TGCGCCAGCAGCCCCGCCGGGGGGGGAACCACAGATACGCAGTATTTT,CASSPAGGGTTDTQYF
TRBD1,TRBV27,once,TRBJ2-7,TGTGCCAGCAGTTCAACAGGGGGCGAGCAGTACTTC,CASSSTGGEQYF
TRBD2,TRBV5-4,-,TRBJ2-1,TGTGCCAGCAGTCTGGGGACCCGCCGGGGGGTATGGGATGAGCAGTTCTTC,CASSLGTRRGVWDEQFF
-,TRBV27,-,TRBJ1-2,TGTGCCAGCAGTTTATTCCCAGGGAACTATGGCTACACCTTC,CASSLFPGNYGYTF
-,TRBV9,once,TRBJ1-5,TGTGCCAGCAGCGTAGACGGGTGGAGGCAGCCCCAGCATTTT,CASSVDGWRQPQHF
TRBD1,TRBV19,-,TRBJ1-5,TGTGCCAGTAGTATTCGCCCCGGACAGGGGAGAAGTCAGCCCCAGCATTTT,CASSIRPGQGRSQPQHF
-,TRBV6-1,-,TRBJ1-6,TGTGCCAGCAGTGAAAGACAGAATTCACCCCTCCACTTT,CASSERQNSPLHF
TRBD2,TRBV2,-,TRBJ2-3,TGTGCCAGCAGGGAACTAGCGGGGCCTAGCACAGATACGCAGTATTTT,CASRELAGPSTDTQYF
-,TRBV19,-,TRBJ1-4,TGTGCCAGTAGTCTGGGCTCCTTAATCGGTGAAAAACTGTTTTTT,CASSLGSLIGEKLFF
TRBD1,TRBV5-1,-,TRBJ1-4,TGCGCCAGCAGCTTACAGGGGACCTTTAATGAAAAACTGTTTTTT,CASSLQGTFNEKLFF